This T cell receptor beta chain was identified in a study of T cell responses to AZD1222 COVID-19 vaccine. Sequencing was performed with immunoSEQ multiplex PCR; in TCRdb, only in-frame clones are kept and a portion is missing. The sample lists 100,000 to 120,000 clones, 92% occurring once. CDR3 length: 17 residues. V was clipped by 3 bases and J by 9 bases, with 21 bases between them. Germline loops: CDR1 MNHNS, CDR2 SASEGT. The material was peripheral blood, obtained 28 days after the second AZD1222 dose. This TCR was sampled from an adult who received the AZD1222 COVID-19 vaccine. The chain couples TRBV6-1 to TRBJ1-6; weak D call: TRBD1 (5 bases). The CDR3 loop reads CASSDPFPGTIPSPLHF. CDR3 nucleotides: TGTGCCAGCAGTGACCCATTTCCCGGGACGATTCCTTCACCCCTCCACTTT.